This record covers a single T cell receptor beta chain. Its antigen is unknown. No quality values exist for individual bases; no much larger clone is one base distant. The library was obtained by the immunoSEQ multiplex PCR assay. For the multiplex PCR, a mixture combining 60 forward primers for TCR Vbeta segments and 13 reverse primers for TCR Jbeta segments was used. The CDR3 region of rearranged TCR beta genes was amplified from genomic DNA with a multiplex PCR assay. The amplified TCR beta libraries were sequenced on the Illumina HiSeq System as 87-base-pair reads. In the paper's pipeline: A later analysis tallied 80 million to 95 million unique TCR beta chains across the 600 to 700 repertoires, and about 10 million of those chains were shared by two or more donors. Raw reads were error-corrected and collapsed into unique sequences by a nearest-neighbor algorithm in which closely related sequences were merged to remove PCR and sequencing errors. CDR3 sequences were aligned to IMGT reference sequences to assign V, D and J gene segments. For a sequence to be retained, a match of at least six nucleotides to both a V gene segment and a J gene segment was required. Rearrangements were called productive when the CDR3 lacked stop codons and stayed in frame with V and J; all others were non-productive. CDR3 was defined by IMGT convention, running from the second conserved V-encoded cysteine to the conserved J-encoded phenylalanine. Sequences without an unambiguous match to a single V gene segment were excluded from the earlier analysis of over 500 of the donors. An earlier analysis of almost 600 of the donors classified V segments as functional when productive rearrangements were above 56.7% and as segregating when the standard deviation between donors was above 5%. A statistical classification framework was built to diagnose cytomegalovirus status from the catalog of TCR beta chain sequences. A later analysis assigned V and J genes by comparing TCR nucleotide sequences with IMGT/GENE-DB human TR gene sequences. A later analysis assigned CDR3 sequences and most-parsimonious VDJ recombination scenarios with the TCRdist pipeline. In a later analysis, each TCR beta chain was defined by its CDR3 amino acid sequence together with its V-gene family, and reads lacking a unique V-gene family were excluded. In a later analysis, fewer than 650 highly shared, low-generation-probability nucleotide sequences were removed to address suspected cross-contamination and a sequencing artifact. For each public chain, a later analysis derived a clonal expansion index from normalized ranks of inferred template counts within each repertoire. In a later analysis, generation probabilities were computed with a VDJ recombination model fitted to out-of-frame rearrangements, and the resulting probabilities were checked against IGoR. A later analysis scored TCR-TCR, TCR-HLA and TCR-CMV co-occurrence with hypergeometric tests, applying a repertoire-size bias correction to TCR pairs. False discovery rates were estimated in a later analysis by permuting HLA or CMV assignments 20 times. A later analysis grouped co-occurring TCRs with DBSCAN, adding TCRdist sequence similarity when clustering within HLA-allele-positive subsets. Co-occurrence clustering excluded repertoires with fewer than 30,000 or more than 120,000 public chains, plus five with anomalous nucleotide sharing. TCRdb took over this immuneACCESS table, retaining in-frame rearrangements with V and J assigned. Such tables are incomplete; in checked studies, under half of the missing clones stem from an unresolved V gene, and the remainder is unexplained. V and J calls and clone size come straight from that table; D and trimming were deduced from the DNA. Within this sample are fewer than 100,000 clones, with 55% to 80% of them counted one time only. The ten largest clones represent 1.2% of the sample.

The record originates from a study of cytomegalovirus exposure and HLA in healthy donors (TCRdb year 2017). Looking at the study overall: An earlier analysis of under 600 of the donors reported roughly 270 Gb of sequence data and roughly 110 million unique TCR beta sequences from roughly 200 million T cells. Approximately 310 gigabases of sequencing data and 70 million to 95 million unique TCR sequences made up an early release that covered fewer than 650 HLA-typed donors. The genetic ancestry cluster associated with self-reported Caucasian donors included roughly 84% of the 300 to 400 genotyped donors. The study aimed to test whether signatures of past pathogen exposure could be identified by cataloging public T cell receptors. The study profiled the T cell repertoires of fewer than 850 subjects by immunosequencing and related them to cytomegalovirus serostatus. In addition to the first cohort of roughly 670 subjects, a separate validation cohort of over 90 different subjects was used. High-throughput TCR immunosequencing, statistical association of individual TCRs with disease status, and machine learning were combined to predict cytomegalovirus infection status. A later analysis re-examined previously published TCR beta repertoires from hundreds of donors and added high-resolution HLA genotyping to investigate patterns of TCR occurrence. In the later analysis, no new phenotypic data were used to find candidate immune exposures; instead, reliance was placed on TCR beta sequences and their occurrence across donors. To decide whether each TCR beta V gene segment behaved as functional or pseudogenic, an earlier analysis of approximately 620 of the donors relied on high-throughput TCR beta sequencing. Donor age, sex, ethnicity and CMV serostatus were collected together with the repertoire data. Genome-wide SNP genotypes for about three fifths of the roughly 670 donors were used in a later genetic analysis, which treated that subset as a discovery cohort. Every discovery cohort repertoire had been produced on one sequencing platform. Both class I and class II loci were covered by HLA typing, at four-digit resolution. Typing coverage differed by locus: A, B, C, DRB1 and DQB1 were typed in roughly 629-630 donors, DQA1 in around 500, DPA1 in over 600, and DPB1 in 450 to 490. A few DR-DQ haplotypes were handled as single units for association and clustering because linkage in the cohort was strong. Among over 350 genotyped donors of the cohort, an average of around 240,000 unique TCR beta nucleotide sequences were sequenced per donor, roughly 20% of them non-productive.

The cohort consisted of fewer than 700 healthy bone marrow donors. At the time of sampling, all cohort members were nominally healthy, though unrecorded immune exposures were likely present. The donor was CMV seronegative and belonged to the group of around 400 seronegative cohort members. Each donor provided a peripheral blood sample, and peripheral blood mononuclear cells were used for TCR beta sequencing. The Qiagen DNeasy Blood Extraction Kit was used to extract genomic DNA from the blood cell samples. Points the paper makes about the study in general: Compared with equally common non-associated chains, HLA-associated TCR beta chains in a later analysis were more clonally expanded and had lower generation probabilities. A few of the identified cytomegalovirus-associated TCR beta chains were confirmed in vitro to be specific for cytomegalovirus antigens. For the cohort, immune exposure information was limited to CMV serostatus. While some public TCRs were present in many individuals, most TCR sequences turned up only very rarely across donors. Linkage disequilibrium might explain the correlated functional status among segregating V segments, but an unknown experimental factor could not be ruled out. Approximately 16 rarely observed V segments, including chromosome 9 orphons, were excluded from the earlier analysis of about 500 of the donors because counts were too low. Because HLA typing was unavailable for some donors at each locus, only the typed subset was used in association tests. A later genetic analysis associated a missense DCLRE1C variant with V-gene and J-gene trimming of TCR beta chains, and an independent cohort replicated the association. According to a later analysis, parvovirus B19, influenza, CMV and Epstein-Barr virus appeared linked to several top co-occurrence clusters. The presence/absence analyses assumed that sequencing depth was roughly uniform across donors, and that assumption may not be true. Broadly in line with IMGT annotations, most TCR beta V segments showed up in productive rearrangements about 87% or about 30% of the time in an earlier analysis of a few hundred of the donors. A total of about 150 TCR beta chains were listed by the study as associated with cytomegalovirus. According to a later analysis, most CMV-associated TCR beta chains appeared to be HLA-restricted, and the HLA associations seemed to be driven largely by CMV exposure. In a later analysis, the rate of TCR association differed among HLA loci, with DRB1 alleles having the most associated TCRs and HLA-C alleles having the fewest. According to a later genetic analysis, donors in an Asian-associated ancestry cluster had fewer N-insertions in productive TCRs than the approximately 650-donor mean. The cohort was sequenced for TCR beta chains only, and without alpha or paired-chain data the features that could be detected were limited. A later analysis associated about 16,000 TCR beta sequences with specific HLA alleles at a false discovery rate of 0.05. A cluster of highly shared sequence variants was judged likely to be a technical artifact of the sequencing pipeline. Cytomegalovirus status was reported to be diagnosed by the classifier with high specificity and sensitivity in both the original and validation cohorts. Assigning TCR associations to individual alleles was difficult when HLA alleles, especially DR and DQ, strongly co-occurred. According to the authors, the approach could potentially be generalized to other disease states and immunological phenotypes. A further reported finding was that TCR beta sequences accurately predicted the HLA-A and HLA-B alleles for most subjects in the first cohort.

The clonotype was recovered from a female donor in good health and CMV-seronegative. What was sequenced was PBMCs.

For the CDR3, the sequence is CASSQQGWGSTEAFF. The DNA is as follows: TGTGCCAGCAGCCAACAGGGGTGGGGTAGCACTGAAGCTTTCTTT. The chain was built from TRBV14 and TRBJ1-1, and TRBD1 may be the D gene, going by 6 matching bases. CDR1 and CDR2, looked up from the germline V gene, are SGHDN and FVKESK. Deletion took 2 bases off V and 4 bases off J, with a span of 14 bases between the germline ends. The CDR3 spans 15 residues, from the cysteine through the phenylalanine. CDR3 DNA is the only sequence kept; it has 45 bases, read in frame from the first base.